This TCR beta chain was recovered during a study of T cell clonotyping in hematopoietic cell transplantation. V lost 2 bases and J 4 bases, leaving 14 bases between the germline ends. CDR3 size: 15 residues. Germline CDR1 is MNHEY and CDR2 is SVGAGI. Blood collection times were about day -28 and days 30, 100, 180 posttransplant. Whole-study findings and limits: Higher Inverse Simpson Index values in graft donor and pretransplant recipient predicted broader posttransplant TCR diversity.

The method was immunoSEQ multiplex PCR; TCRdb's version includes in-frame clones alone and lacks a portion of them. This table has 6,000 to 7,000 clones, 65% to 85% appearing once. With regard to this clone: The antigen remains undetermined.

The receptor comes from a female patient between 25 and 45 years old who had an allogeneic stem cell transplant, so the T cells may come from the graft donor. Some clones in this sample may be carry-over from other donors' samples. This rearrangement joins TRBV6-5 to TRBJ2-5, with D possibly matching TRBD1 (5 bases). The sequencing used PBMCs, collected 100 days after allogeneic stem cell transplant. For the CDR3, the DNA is TGTGCCAGCAGTTACCGTGACAGTTCCCTAGAGACCCAGTACTTC. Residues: CASSYRDSSLETQYF.